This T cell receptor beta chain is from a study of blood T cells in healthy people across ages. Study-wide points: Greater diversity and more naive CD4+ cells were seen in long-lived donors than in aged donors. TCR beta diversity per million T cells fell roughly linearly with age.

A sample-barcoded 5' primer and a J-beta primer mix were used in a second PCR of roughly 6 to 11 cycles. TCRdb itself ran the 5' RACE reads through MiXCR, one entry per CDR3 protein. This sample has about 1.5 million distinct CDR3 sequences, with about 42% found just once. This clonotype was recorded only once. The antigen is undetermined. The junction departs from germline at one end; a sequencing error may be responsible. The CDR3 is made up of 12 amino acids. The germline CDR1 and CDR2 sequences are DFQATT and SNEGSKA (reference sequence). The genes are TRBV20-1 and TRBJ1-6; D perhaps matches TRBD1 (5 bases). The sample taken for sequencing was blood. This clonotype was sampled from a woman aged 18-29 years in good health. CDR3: CSARYGASPPHF. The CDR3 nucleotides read TGCAGTGCTAGATATGGGGCCTCACCCCCCCACTTT.